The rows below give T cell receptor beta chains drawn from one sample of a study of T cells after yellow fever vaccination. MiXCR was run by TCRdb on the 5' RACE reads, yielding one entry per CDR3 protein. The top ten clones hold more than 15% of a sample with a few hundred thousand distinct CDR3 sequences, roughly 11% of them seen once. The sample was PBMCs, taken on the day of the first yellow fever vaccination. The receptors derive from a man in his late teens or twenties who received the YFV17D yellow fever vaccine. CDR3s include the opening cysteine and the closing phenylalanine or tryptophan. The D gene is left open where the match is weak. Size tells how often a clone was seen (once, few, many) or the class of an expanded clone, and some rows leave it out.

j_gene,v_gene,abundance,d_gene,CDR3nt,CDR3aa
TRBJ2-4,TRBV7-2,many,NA,TGTGCCAGCAGCTTACAAGGGGTGTACATTCAGTACTTC,CASSLQGVYIQYF
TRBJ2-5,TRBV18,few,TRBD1,TGTGCCAGCTCGAAGGACAGGGCAGAGACCCAGTACTTC,CASSKDRAETQYF
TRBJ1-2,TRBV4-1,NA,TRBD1,TGCGCCAGCAGCCAAGGGGCTCCGGGACAGGGAGATTCGGACTATGGCTACACCTTC,CASSQGAPGQGDSDYGYTF
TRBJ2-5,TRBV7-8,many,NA,TGTGCCAGCAGCTCAACCAAAAGGGGGGGGGGTCGCTTC,CASSSTKRGGGRF
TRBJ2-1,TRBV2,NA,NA,TGTGCCAGCAGTGATGGAAGCTTTGAGCAGTTCTTC,CASSDGSFEQFF
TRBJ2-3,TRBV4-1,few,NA,TGCGCCAGCAACCAAGATCCTTCCCCTAGCACAGATACGCAGTATTTT,CASNQDPSPSTDTQYF
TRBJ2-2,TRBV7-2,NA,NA,TGTGCCAGCAGCTTTTCGGGGATCGGGGAGCTGTTTTTT,CASSFSGIGELFF
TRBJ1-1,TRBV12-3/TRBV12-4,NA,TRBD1,TGTGCCAGCAGTTTGAACAGGGGGAGAACTGAAGTTTTCTTT,CASSLNRGRTEVFF
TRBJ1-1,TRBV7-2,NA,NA,TGTGCCAGCAGCCCCCAGGGGCTGTCCACTGAAGCTTTCTTT,CASSPQGLSTEAFF
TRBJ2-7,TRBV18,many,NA,TGTGCCAGCTCATCTACGGGGTACGAGCAGTACTTC,CASSSTGYEQYF
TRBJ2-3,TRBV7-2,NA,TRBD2,TGTGCCAGCAGCTCCACGACTAGCAGCAGCACAGATACGCAGTATTTT,CASSSTTSSSTDTQYF
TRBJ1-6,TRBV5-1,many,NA,TGCGCCAGTTCCTCCCGGGTTAATTCACCCCTCCACTTT,CASSSRVNSPLHF
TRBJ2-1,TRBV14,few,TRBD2,TGTGCCAGCAGCCAACCGGGACTAGCTAGGAATGAGCAGTTCTTC,CASSQPGLARNEQFF
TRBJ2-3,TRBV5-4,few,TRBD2,TGTGCCAGCAGCTTCCGTAGCGGGGGGCAAAACACAGATACGCAGTATTTT,CASSFRSGGQNTDTQYF
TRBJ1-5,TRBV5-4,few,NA,TGTGCCAGCAGCTTCACCCAAACCGGGCCCCAGCATTTT,CASSFTQTGPQHF
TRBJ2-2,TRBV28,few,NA,TGTGCCAGCAGTTTATCCCTCAGGGAGCTGTTTTTT,CASSLSLRELFF
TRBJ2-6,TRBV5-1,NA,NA,TGCGCCAGCAGCTTGGGCGGTCAGCTACTCTCTGGGGCCAACGTCCTGACTTTC,CASSLGGQLLSGANVLTF
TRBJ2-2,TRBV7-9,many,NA,TGTGCCAGCAGTCCGGGTGGGGAGCTGTTTTTT,CASSPGGELFF
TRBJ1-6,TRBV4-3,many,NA,TGCGCCAGCAGCCAAGATCTAAGGGAACAGTATAATTCACCCCTCCACTTT,CASSQDLREQYNSPLHF
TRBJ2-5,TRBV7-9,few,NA,TGTGCCAGCAGCGCTAACACTGGAGAGACCCAGTACTTC,CASSANTGETQYF
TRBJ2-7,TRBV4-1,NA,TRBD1,TGCGCCAGCAGGCCTACAGGGGACGCTCCGGACTACGAGCAGTACTTC,CASRPTGDAPDYEQYF
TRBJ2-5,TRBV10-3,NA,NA,TGTGCCATCAGTGACAAGGCCGTCCAAGAGACCCAGTACTTC,CAISDKAVQETQYF
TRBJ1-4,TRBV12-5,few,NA,TGTGCTAGTGGGTGGGGGAGGACAACTAATGAAAAACTGTTTTTT,CASGWGRTTNEKLFF
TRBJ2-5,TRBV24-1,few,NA,TGTGCCACCAGTGTCTTGCGTGGGCAGACAGAGACCCAGTACTTC,CATSVLRGQTETQYF
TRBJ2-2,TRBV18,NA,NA,TGTGCCAGCTCACCATCGGCAGACGCGAACACCGGGGAGCTGTTTTTT,CASSPSADANTGELFF
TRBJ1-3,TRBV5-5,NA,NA,TGTGCCAGCAGCCTAAATCAGGGATCTGGAAACACCATATATTTT,CASSLNQGSGNTIYF
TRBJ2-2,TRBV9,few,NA,TGTGCCAGCAGCGTAGTGGGGCCCACCGGGGAGCTGTTTTTT,CASSVVGPTGELFF
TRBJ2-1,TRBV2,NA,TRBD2,TGTGCCAGCAGCCCCTCTCTCTCCGGGACTAGGATAGTAAATGAGCAGTTCTTC,CASSPSLSGTRIVNEQFF
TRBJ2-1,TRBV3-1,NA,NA,TGTGCCAGCAGCCAAGTGCGGAAAGGCTACAATGAGCAGTTCTTC,CASSQVRKGYNEQFF
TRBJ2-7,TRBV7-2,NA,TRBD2,TGTGCCAGCAGCCCCCGGTTGAGCGGGGGGGGAGACGAGCAGTACTTC,CASSPRLSGGGDEQYF
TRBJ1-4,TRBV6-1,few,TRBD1,TGTGCCAGCCTGGGACAGCAGAATGAAAAACTGTTTTTT,CASLGQQNEKLFF
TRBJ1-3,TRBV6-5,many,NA,TGTGCCAGCAGTTACTCGGGAGTGGCCTCTGGAAACACCATATATTTT,CASSYSGVASGNTIYF
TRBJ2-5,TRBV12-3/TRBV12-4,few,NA,TGTGCCAGCGGGACCCCAGAGACCCAGTACTTC,CASGTPETQYF
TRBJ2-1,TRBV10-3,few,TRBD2,TGTGCCATCAGAGGGACTAGAGGGAATGAGCAGTTCTTC,CAIRGTRGNEQFF
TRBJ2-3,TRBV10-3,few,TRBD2,TGTGCCATCAGTGAGGGGCCCCTAGCGGGGGACCCAGATACGCAGTATTTT,CAISEGPLAGDPDTQYF
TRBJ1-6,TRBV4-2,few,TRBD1,TGTGCCAGCAGCCAAGAGACAGGGGGTGGTTCACCCCTCCACTTT,CASSQETGGGSPLHF
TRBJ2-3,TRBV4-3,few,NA,TGCGCCAGCAGCCAAGATCTTAAGACTAGCACAGATACGCAGTATTTT,CASSQDLKTSTDTQYF
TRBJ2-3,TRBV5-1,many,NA,TGCGCCAGCAGCCCCGGACCCGACACAGATACGCAGTATTTT,CASSPGPDTDTQYF
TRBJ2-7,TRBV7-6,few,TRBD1,TGTGCCAGCAGCTTATATTCGGGGACAGGGGGCAACGAGCAGTACTTC,CASSLYSGTGGNEQYF
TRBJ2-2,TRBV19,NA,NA,TGTGCCAGTAGTAGCCAGGGATACACCGGGGAGCTGTTTTTT,CASSSQGYTGELFF
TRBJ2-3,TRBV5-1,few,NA,TGCGCCAGCAGCTGGAAGACAGGGTTCAGCGGGGATACGCAGTATTTT,CASSWKTGFSGDTQYF
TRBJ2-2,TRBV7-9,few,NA,TGTGCCAGTATCTCCGGGGGACCGACCGGGGAGCTGTTTTTT,CASISGGPTGELFF
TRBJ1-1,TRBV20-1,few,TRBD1,TGCAGTGCTGAGGACAGGCTTAACACTGAAGCTTTCTTT,CSAEDRLNTEAFF
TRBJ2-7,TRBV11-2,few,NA,TGTGCCAGCAGACGGGACGGTTACGAGCAGTACTTC,CASRRDGYEQYF
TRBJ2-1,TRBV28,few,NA,TGTGCCAGCGGCCGGGCCAGCCTGTTCTTC,CASGRASLFF
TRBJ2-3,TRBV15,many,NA,TGTGCCACCAGCCGCGAAGTTGACGGGACAGATACGCAGTATTTT,CATSREVDGTDTQYF
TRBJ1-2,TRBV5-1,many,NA,TGCGCCAGCAGCGTGGACAACTATGGCTACACCTTC,CASSVDNYGYTF
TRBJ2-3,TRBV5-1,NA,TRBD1,TGCGCCAGCAGCTTGAACCAACAGGGGGCGGCGGCCGCAGATACGCAGTATTTT,CASSLNQQGAAAADTQYF
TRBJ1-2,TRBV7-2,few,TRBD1,TGTGCCAGCAGCCCGCTGACAGGGGCGGGATATGGCTACACCTTC,CASSPLTGAGYGYTF
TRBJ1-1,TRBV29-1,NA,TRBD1,TGCAGCGCCACAAATTCACAGGGGCTAGAAGCTTTCTTT,CSATNSQGLEAFF
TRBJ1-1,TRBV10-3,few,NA,TGTGCCATCAGGATACAGGGCGTAAACACTGAAGCTTTCTTT,CAIRIQGVNTEAFF
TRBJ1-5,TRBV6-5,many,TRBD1,TGTGCCAGCAGTTACGATACAGGGGGAGGGCCCCAGCATTTT,CASSYDTGGGPQHF